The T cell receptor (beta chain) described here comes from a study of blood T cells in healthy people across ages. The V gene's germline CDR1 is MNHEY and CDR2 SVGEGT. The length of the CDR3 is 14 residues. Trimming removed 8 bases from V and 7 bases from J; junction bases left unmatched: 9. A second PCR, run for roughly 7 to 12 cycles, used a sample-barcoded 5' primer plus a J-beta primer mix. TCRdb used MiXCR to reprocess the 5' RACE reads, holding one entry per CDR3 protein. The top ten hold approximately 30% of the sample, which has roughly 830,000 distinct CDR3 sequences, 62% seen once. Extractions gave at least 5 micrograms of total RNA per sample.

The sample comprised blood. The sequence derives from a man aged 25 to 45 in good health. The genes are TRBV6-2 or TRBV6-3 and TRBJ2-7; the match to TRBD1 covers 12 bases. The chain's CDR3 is CASYGDRGRREQYF. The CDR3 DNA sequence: TGTGCCAGCTACGGGGACAGGGGGCGCCGGGAGCAGTACTTC.